This entry concerns a single TCR beta chain. This sample stems from a study of blood T cell repertoires in COVID-19. Authors' methods: Reference gene primer amplification gave nucleated cell count estimates. Here immunoSEQ multiplex PCR was the method, and the copy in TCRdb shows in-frame clones only, minus some. V and J calls and clone size come straight from that table; D and trimming were deduced from the DNA. The table lists roughly 300,000 clones, more than 75% of them singletons. Symptom resolution, clearance, or two negative PCRs marked the recovered donors of Cohort 3. Per the germline V gene, CDR1 is MGHRA and CDR2 is YSYEKL. J lost 0 bases, V lost 3 bases, and 1 base had no gene match. CDR3 length: 15 amino acids.

This receptor was obtained from a woman between 18 and 29 years old who had recovered from COVID-19. This rearrangement joins TRBV4-1 to TRBJ2-7, with 11 bases that match TRBD2. Sequencing was done on a sample of PBMCs or T cells enriched from blood (not recorded which). The CDR3 region has the DNA TGCGCCAGCAGCCATCTAGCGGGGGGCTCCTACGAGCAGTACTTC. Its translation: CASSHLAGGSYEQYF.